A selection of T cell receptor beta chains follows, all from one sample in a study of shared clonotypes between healthy human individuals. The data were produced by immunoSEQ multiplex PCR, yet TCRdb's version contains in-frame clones alone and is incomplete. The sample has nearly 1 million clones, over 75% seen once; the top ten hold 1.5%. The sequencing input was memory CD4+ T cells sorted from blood. The origin of the receptors is a man in his late teens or twenties in good health. Each CDR3 is given with its conserved first and last residue. Fields, in order: CDR3 length, clone size, V gene, D gene, J gene, CDR3 DNA, CDR3 protein. A D gene is named only where the DNA matches it firmly. Size values are once, few and many counts, or a class for expanded clones, and some rows have none.

cdr3_length: 14
clone_size: .
v_call: TRBV6-5
d_call: .
j_call: TRBJ1-3
cdr3_nt: TGTGCCAGCAGTTACGGGGACCCTGGAAACACCATATATTTT
cdr3_aa: CASSYGDPGNTIYF

cdr3_length: 11
clone_size: .
v_call: TRBV5-6
d_call: .
j_call: TRBJ2-5
cdr3_nt: TGTGCCAGCAGCCTCCAAGAGACCCAGTACTTC
cdr3_aa: CASSLQETQYF

cdr3_length: 13
clone_size: .
v_call: TRBV7-8
d_call: .
j_call: TRBJ2-3
cdr3_nt: TGTGCCAGCAGCTTAGCGGACAAGACAGCACAGTATTTT
cdr3_aa: CASSLADKTAQYF

cdr3_length: 14
clone_size: .
v_call: TRBV6-6
d_call: .
j_call: TRBJ2-1
cdr3_nt: TGTGCCAGCAGAGCCAGGGGGGAGTACAATGAGCAGTTCTTC
cdr3_aa: CASRARGEYNEQFF

cdr3_length: 11
clone_size: .
v_call: TRBV20-1
d_call: TRBD1
j_call: TRBJ2-1
cdr3_nt: TGCAGTGCTACACAGGGGTCAGGGCAGTTCTTC
cdr3_aa: CSATQGSGQFF

cdr3_length: 13
clone_size: many
v_call: TRBV29-1
d_call: TRBD1
j_call: TRBJ1-6
cdr3_nt: TGCAGCGTGGCAGGGGACAGGAGTTCACCCCTCCACTTT
cdr3_aa: CSVAGDRSSPLHF

cdr3_length: 14
clone_size: .
v_call: TRBV14
d_call: .
j_call: TRBJ2-5
cdr3_nt: TGTGCCAGCAGCCAAGCCGTCATCGGGGAGACCCAGTACTTC
cdr3_aa: CASSQAVIGETQYF

cdr3_length: 16
clone_size: few
v_call: TRBV11-1
d_call: TRBD1
j_call: TRBJ2-5
cdr3_nt: TGTGCCAGCAGCTTAAGAGGGGACAGGGGAAGGGAGACCCAGTACTTC
cdr3_aa: CASSLRGDRGRETQYF

cdr3_length: 14
clone_size: .
v_call: TRBV28
d_call: .
j_call: TRBJ1-5
cdr3_nt: TGTGCCAGCAGTTTGCAGACAGTGGGCCAGCCCCAGCATTTT
cdr3_aa: CASSLQTVGQPQHF

cdr3_length: 19
clone_size: .
v_call: TRBV5-6
d_call: TRBD2
j_call: TRBJ2-3
cdr3_nt: TGTGCCAGCAGCTTGACGGCCATGTTTAGCGGGACTAGCACAGATACGCAGTATTTT
cdr3_aa: CASSLTAMFSGTSTDTQYF

cdr3_length: 15
clone_size: few
v_call: TRBV1
d_call: .
j_call: TRBJ2-2
cdr3_nt: TGCACCAGGGGACTAGCCGAAACGAACACCGGGGAGCTGTTTTTT
cdr3_aa: CTRGLAETNTGELFF

cdr3_length: 15
clone_size: few
v_call: TRBV28
d_call: TRBD1
j_call: TRBJ1-1
cdr3_nt: TGTGCCAGCAATGTCTTTGGACAGGGAAACACTGAAGCTTTCTTT
cdr3_aa: CASNVFGQGNTEAFF

cdr3_length: 14
clone_size: .
v_call: TRBV6-1
d_call: .
j_call: TRBJ1-2
cdr3_nt: TGTGCCAGCAGTGAGGGAGGGGCGGACTATGGCTACACCTTC
cdr3_aa: CASSEGGADYGYTF

cdr3_length: 16
clone_size: many
v_call: TRBV10-3
d_call: TRBD1
j_call: TRBJ1-1
cdr3_nt: TGTGCCATCAGCTCGGGACAGGGTTTTATGAACACTGAAGCTTTCTTT
cdr3_aa: CAISSGQGFMNTEAFF

cdr3_length: 14
clone_size: .
v_call: TRBV6-6
d_call: TRBD2
j_call: TRBJ2-5
cdr3_nt: TGTGCCAGCAGTTTCCTCACGGGGGGAGAGACCCAGTACTTC
cdr3_aa: CASSFLTGGETQYF